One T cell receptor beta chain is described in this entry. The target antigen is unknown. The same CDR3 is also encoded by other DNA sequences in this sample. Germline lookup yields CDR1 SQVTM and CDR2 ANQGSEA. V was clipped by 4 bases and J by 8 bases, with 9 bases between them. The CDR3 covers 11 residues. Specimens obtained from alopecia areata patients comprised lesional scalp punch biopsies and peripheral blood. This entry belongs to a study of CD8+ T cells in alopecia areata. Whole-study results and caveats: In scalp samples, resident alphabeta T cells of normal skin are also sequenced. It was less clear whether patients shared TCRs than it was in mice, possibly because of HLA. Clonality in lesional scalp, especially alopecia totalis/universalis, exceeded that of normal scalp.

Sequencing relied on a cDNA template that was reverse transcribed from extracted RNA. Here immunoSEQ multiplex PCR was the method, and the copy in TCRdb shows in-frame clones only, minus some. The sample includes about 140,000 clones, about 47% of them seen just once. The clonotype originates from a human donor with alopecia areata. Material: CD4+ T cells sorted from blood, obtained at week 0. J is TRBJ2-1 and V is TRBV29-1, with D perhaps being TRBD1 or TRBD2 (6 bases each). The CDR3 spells CSVARGDEQFF. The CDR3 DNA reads TGCAGCGTTGCAAGGGGGGATGAGCAGTTCTTC.